Listed below are T cell receptor beta chains from one sample, sequenced in a study of cytomegalovirus exposure and HLA in healthy donors. Assay used: immunoSEQ multiplex PCR; TCRdb lists only in-frame clones, some missing. In the table there are about 110,000 clones, 60% to 85% of which are singletons. The sample consisted of PBMCs. All receptors derive from a woman in her fifties or sixties in good health and CMV-seropositive. The CDR3 runs from the conserved cysteine through the conserved F or W. The D gene is left open where the match is weak. Clone size is stated in some rows and not others, as once, few, many or a class when expanded.

v_gene	j_gene	len	abundance	d_gene	CDR3nt	CDR3aa
TRBV5-4	TRBJ1-2	17	-	TRBD1	TGTGCCAGCAGCCCTGACAGGGGGGAACCCCCTAACTATGGCTACACCTTC	CASSPDRGEPPNYGYTF
TRBV28	TRBJ1-2	14	-	TRBD1	TGTGCCAGCAGAACCGGGACAGCTAACTATGGCTACACCTTC	CASRTGTANYGYTF
TRBV5-1	TRBJ2-3	15	-	-	TGCGCCAGCAGCTTGGTGGTCACTAGCACAGATACGCAGTATTTT	CASSLVVTSTDTQYF
TRBV19	TRBJ2-1	16	-	TRBD2	TGTGCCAGTAGTATAGATAGCGGGAGTTTGAACAATGAGCAGTTCTTC	CASSIDSGSLNNEQFF
TRBV4-1	TRBJ2-3	13	few	-	TGCGCCAGCGTGTCTATGGGCACAGATACGCAGTATTTT	CASVSMGTDTQYF
TRBV19	TRBJ2-1	19	-	TRBD2	TGTGCCAGTAGTATAATCTCCTTTCCGGGACTAGCGGATGACAATGAGCAGTTCTTC	CASSIISFPGLADDNEQFF
TRBV7-9	TRBJ2-1	13	-	-	TGTTCCAGCAGCTTAAACGAGAACAGGAAGCAGTTCTTC	CSSSLNENRKQFF
TRBV28	TRBJ2-1	15	-	TRBD2	TGTGCCAGCAGTTTACGGACTAGCGGCTACAATGAGCAGTTCTTC	CASSLRTSGYNEQFF
TRBV27	TRBJ1-6	12	-	-	TGTGCCAGCAGCCAAATCAATTCACCCCTCCACTTT	CASSQINSPLHF
TRBV28	TRBJ2-5	16	-	TRBD2	TGTGCCAGCAGACCCCCGGGACTAGCGATCCAAGAGACCCAGTACTTC	CASRPPGLAIQETQYF
TRBV28	TRBJ1-5	13	-	-	TGTGCCAGCATGGAGCATAGCAATCAGCCCCAGCATTTT	CASMEHSNQPQHF
TRBV5-4	TRBJ2-7	14	-	-	TGTGCCAGCAGCTATAGGGGGTTTGGCTACGAGCAGTACTTC	CASSYRGFGYEQYF
TRBV5-1	TRBJ2-1	17	-	-	TGCGCCAGCAGCTTGGGTGGGGGGTCTCTTACTTACAATGAGCAGTTCTTC	CASSLGGGSLTYNEQFF
TRBV6-1	TRBJ2-7	14	-	TRBD2	TGTGCCAGCAGTCCCTCTAGCGGTTCCTACGAGCAGTACTTC	CASSPSSGSYEQYF
TRBV6-5	TRBJ1-2	15	-	TRBD1	TGTGCCAGCAGCCCCGGGACAGGGAAGGGATATGGCTACACCTTC	CASSPGTGKGYGYTF
TRBV28	TRBJ2-7	15	once	TRBD2	TGTGCCAGCAGTTCCCGGACTAGCGGTGCCTACGAGCAGTACTTC	CASSSRTSGAYEQYF
TRBV11-3	TRBJ2-4	15	-	TRBD2	TGTGCCAGCAGCCCCCGGTCGGGGGAGGGAAACATTCAGTACTTC	CASSPRSGEGNIQYF
TRBV7-9	TRBJ1-2	15	-	TRBD1	TGTTCCAGCAGCTTAGGGACAGGCCCTGTGAGCGGCTACACCTTC	CSSSLGTGPVSGYTF
TRBV19	TRBJ2-1	17	-	TRBD2	TGTGCCAGTAGCGTCAGACTAGCGGAGGGGTTGTACAATGAGCAGTTCTTC	CASSVRLAEGLYNEQFF
TRBV6-5	TRBJ1-1	14	-	-	TGTGCCAGCAGTTACTCGGCAAGTCAGTCCGAAGCTTTCTTT	CASSYSASQSEAFF
TRBV7-2	TRBJ2-1	15	once	TRBD2	TGTGCCAGCAGCTCACCTAGCGGGAGGGCCAATGAGCAGTTCTTC	CASSSPSGRANEQFF
TRBV30	TRBJ1-4	14	-	TRBD1	TGTGCCTGGAGCACTGACAGGGTCTATGAAAAACTGTTTTTT	CAWSTDRVYEKLFF
TRBV2	TRBJ1-3	16	-	-	TGTGCCAGCAGTGATGGCAGAATTTACTCTGGAAACACCATATATTTT	CASSDGRIYSGNTIYF
TRBV2	TRBJ1-1	15	-	-	TGTGCCAGCAGCGCAAACAGGGCAGTGAACACTGAAGCTTTCTTT	CASSANRAVNTEAFF
TRBV27	TRBJ2-3	13	-	TRBD2	TGTGCCAGCGGGGGGCTAGCGGGCGCCAGGGAGTATTTT	CASGGLAGAREYF
TRBV19	TRBJ1-5	15	-	-	TGTGCCAGTACCGACAGGAGCTATAGCAATCAGCCCCAGCATTTT	CASTDRSYSNQPQHF
TRBV18	TRBJ2-7	16	-	-	TGTGCCAGCTCACCACCGGGGGGAACGGGAATCTACGAGCAGTACTTC	CASSPPGGTGIYEQYF
TRBV6-5	TRBJ1-1	15	-	-	TGTGCCAGCAGTTACGGGGCATACATGAACACTGAAGCTTTCTTT	CASSYGAYMNTEAFF
TRBV5-5	TRBJ1-2	14	-	TRBD1	TGTGCCAGCATCCATAGGACAGGGCAATATGGCTACACCTTC	CASIHRTGQYGYTF
TRBV30	TRBJ2-1	16	-	TRBD2	TGTGCCTGGAGTGTAAGTATCGGGACTAACTACAATGAGCAGTTCTTC	CAWSVSIGTNYNEQFF
TRBV11-2	TRBJ2-1	15	-	-	TGTGCCAGCAGCTTAGACCCGACTAGTCCGGTTCGGCAGTTCTTC	CASSLDPTSPVRQFF
TRBV2	TRBJ2-7	14	once	TRBD1	TGTGCCAGCGCAGGACAGGGTAGTACCTACGAGCAGTACTTC	CASAGQGSTYEQYF
TRBV27	TRBJ2-2	15	-	-	TGTGCCAGCAGTTCGATGGGAGCGGGCACCGGGGAGCTGTTTTTT	CASSSMGAGTGELFF